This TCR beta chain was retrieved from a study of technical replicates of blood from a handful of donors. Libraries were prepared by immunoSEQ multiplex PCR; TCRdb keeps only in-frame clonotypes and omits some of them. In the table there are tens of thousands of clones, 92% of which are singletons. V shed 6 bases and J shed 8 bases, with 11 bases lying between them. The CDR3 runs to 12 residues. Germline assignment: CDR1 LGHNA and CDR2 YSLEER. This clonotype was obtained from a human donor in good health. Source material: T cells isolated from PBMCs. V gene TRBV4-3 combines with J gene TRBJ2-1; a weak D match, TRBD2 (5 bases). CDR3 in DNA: TGCGCCAGCAGTAAGGAGGATTATGAGCAGTTCTTC. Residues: CASSKEDYEQFF.